This TCR beta chain was recovered during a study of blood T cell repertoires in COVID-19. Trimming shortened V by 1 base and J by 4 bases, and 8 bases separated the two germline ends. CDR1 and CDR2 (germline): LGHDT, YNNKEL (reference sequence). The CDR3 is 14 amino acids. Assay: immunoSEQ multiplex PCR; the TCRdb copy retains only in-frame clones and omits some. Found here are over 120,000 clones, about nine tenths of them singletons; the top ten hold more than 0.8%. This TCR was sampled from a woman aged 45 to 65 with acute or convalescent COVID-19. Sequencing input: peripheral blood. V usage is TRBV3-1 (or the pseudogene TRBV3-2) and J usage is TRBJ1-5; no clear D gene. CDR3 coding DNA: TGTGCCAGCAGCCAAGCATCGGGGAATCAGCCCCAGCATTTT. This encodes CASSQASGNQPQHF.